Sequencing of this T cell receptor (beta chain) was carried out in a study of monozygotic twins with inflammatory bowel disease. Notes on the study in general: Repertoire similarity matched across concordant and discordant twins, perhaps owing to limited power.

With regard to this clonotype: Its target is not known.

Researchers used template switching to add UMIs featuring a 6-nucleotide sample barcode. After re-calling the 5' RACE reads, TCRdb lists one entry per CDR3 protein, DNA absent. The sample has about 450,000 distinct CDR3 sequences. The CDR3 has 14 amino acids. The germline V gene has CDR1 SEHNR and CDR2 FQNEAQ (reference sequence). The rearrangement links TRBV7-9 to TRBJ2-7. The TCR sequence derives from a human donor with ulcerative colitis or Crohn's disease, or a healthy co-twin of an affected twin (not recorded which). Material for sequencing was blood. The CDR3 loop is CASSPGPYFYEQYF. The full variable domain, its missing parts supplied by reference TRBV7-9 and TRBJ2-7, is DTGVSQNPRHKITKRGQNVTFRCDPISEHNRLYWYRQTLGQGPEFLTYFQNEAQLEKSRLLSDRFSAERPKGSFSTLEIQRTEQGDSAMYLCASSPGPYFYEQYFGPGTRLTVT.